This note documents a single TCR beta chain sequence. Its specificity is not known. V shed 7 bases, J shed 1 base, and the junction held 1 base outside the gene matches. This CDR3 region has 13 residues. Germline CDR1 KGHSH, CDR2 LQKENI. These data come from a study of T cells in localized non-small cell lung cancer. General observations from the study: Longer overall survival was associated with a higher density of T cells in the blood.

TCRdb's copy holds only in-frame clones and misses some; the assay was immunoSEQ multiplex PCR. The sample carries fewer than 2,000 clones, about 38% recorded once. J is TRBJ1-3 and V is TRBV18, with 7 bases identical to TRBD1. Source: lung tumor tissue, taken before any cancer treatment. The source of this sequence is a female donor older than 55 with stage I lung adenocarcinoma. CDR3 sequence reads: CASLDRSGNTIYF. As DNA, the CDR3 is TGTGCCAGCTTGGACAGGTCTGGAAACACCATATATTTT.